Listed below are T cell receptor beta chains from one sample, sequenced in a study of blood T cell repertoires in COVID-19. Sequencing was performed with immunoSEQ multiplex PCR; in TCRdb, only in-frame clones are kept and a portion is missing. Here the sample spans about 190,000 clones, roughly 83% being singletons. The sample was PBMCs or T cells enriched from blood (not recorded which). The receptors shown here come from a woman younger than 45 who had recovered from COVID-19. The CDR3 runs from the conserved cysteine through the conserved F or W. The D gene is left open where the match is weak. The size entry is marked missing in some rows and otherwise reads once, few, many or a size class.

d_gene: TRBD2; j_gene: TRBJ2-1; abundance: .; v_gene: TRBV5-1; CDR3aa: CASSETSGRSRKKNEQFF; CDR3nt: TGCGCCAGCAGCGAAACTAGCGGGAGGAGTCGGAAGAAAAATGAGCAGTTCTTC
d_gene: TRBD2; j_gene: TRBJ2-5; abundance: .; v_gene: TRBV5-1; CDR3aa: CASSLVLAGQETQYF; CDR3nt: TGCGCCAGCAGCTTGGTTTTAGCGGGGCAAGAGACCCAGTACTTC
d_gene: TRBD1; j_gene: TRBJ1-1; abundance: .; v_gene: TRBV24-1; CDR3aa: CATQPGQGNTEAFF; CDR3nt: TGTGCCACCCAGCCGGGACAGGGAAACACTGAAGCTTTCTTT
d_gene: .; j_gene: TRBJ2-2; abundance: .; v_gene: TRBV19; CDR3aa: CGTGTYEPGNTGELFF; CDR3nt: TGTGGGACCGGGACATACGAACCCGGGAACACCGGGGAGCTGTTTTTT
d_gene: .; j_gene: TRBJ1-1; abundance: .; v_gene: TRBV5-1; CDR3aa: CASSLLQGDTEAFF; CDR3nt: TGCGCCAGCAGCTTGTTACAGGGAGACACTGAAGCTTTCTTT
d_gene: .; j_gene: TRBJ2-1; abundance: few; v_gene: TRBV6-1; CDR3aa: CASSEARGSSNEQFF; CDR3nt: TGTGCCAGCAGTGAAGCGAGGGGGAGTTCCAATGAGCAGTTCTTC
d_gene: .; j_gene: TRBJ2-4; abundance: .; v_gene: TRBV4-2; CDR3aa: CASSTEPGRFKNIQYF; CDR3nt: TGTGCCAGCAGCACCGAACCCGGGAGATTTAAAAACATTCAGTACTTC
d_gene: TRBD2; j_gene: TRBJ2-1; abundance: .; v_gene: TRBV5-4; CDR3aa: CASSQTSGGANEQFF; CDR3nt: TGTGCCAGCAGTCAGACTAGCGGGGGGGCCAATGAGCAGTTCTTC
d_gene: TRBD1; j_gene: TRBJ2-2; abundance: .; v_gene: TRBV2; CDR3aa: CASSVTGDTGELFF; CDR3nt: TGTGCCAGCAGTGTCACAGGGGACACCGGGGAGCTGTTTTTT
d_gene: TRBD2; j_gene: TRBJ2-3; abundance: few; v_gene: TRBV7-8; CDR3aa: CASSFIAGGGNTQYF; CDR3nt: TGTGCCAGCAGCTTCATAGCGGGAGGGGGGAATACGCAGTATTTT
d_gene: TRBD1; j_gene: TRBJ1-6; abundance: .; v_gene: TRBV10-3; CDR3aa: CAISDWTGRSSYNSPLHF; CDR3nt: TGTGCCATCAGTGACTGGACAGGGCGCAGCTCCTATAATTCACCCCTCCACTTT
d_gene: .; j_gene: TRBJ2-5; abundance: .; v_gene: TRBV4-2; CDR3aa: CASSQDQGIETQYF; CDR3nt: TGTGCCAGCAGCCAAGACCAGGGAATAGAGACCCAGTACTTC
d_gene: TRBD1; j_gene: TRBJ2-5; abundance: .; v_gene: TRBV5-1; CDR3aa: CASRTGRETQYF; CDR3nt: TGCGCCAGCAGGACAGGGCGCGAGACCCAGTACTTC